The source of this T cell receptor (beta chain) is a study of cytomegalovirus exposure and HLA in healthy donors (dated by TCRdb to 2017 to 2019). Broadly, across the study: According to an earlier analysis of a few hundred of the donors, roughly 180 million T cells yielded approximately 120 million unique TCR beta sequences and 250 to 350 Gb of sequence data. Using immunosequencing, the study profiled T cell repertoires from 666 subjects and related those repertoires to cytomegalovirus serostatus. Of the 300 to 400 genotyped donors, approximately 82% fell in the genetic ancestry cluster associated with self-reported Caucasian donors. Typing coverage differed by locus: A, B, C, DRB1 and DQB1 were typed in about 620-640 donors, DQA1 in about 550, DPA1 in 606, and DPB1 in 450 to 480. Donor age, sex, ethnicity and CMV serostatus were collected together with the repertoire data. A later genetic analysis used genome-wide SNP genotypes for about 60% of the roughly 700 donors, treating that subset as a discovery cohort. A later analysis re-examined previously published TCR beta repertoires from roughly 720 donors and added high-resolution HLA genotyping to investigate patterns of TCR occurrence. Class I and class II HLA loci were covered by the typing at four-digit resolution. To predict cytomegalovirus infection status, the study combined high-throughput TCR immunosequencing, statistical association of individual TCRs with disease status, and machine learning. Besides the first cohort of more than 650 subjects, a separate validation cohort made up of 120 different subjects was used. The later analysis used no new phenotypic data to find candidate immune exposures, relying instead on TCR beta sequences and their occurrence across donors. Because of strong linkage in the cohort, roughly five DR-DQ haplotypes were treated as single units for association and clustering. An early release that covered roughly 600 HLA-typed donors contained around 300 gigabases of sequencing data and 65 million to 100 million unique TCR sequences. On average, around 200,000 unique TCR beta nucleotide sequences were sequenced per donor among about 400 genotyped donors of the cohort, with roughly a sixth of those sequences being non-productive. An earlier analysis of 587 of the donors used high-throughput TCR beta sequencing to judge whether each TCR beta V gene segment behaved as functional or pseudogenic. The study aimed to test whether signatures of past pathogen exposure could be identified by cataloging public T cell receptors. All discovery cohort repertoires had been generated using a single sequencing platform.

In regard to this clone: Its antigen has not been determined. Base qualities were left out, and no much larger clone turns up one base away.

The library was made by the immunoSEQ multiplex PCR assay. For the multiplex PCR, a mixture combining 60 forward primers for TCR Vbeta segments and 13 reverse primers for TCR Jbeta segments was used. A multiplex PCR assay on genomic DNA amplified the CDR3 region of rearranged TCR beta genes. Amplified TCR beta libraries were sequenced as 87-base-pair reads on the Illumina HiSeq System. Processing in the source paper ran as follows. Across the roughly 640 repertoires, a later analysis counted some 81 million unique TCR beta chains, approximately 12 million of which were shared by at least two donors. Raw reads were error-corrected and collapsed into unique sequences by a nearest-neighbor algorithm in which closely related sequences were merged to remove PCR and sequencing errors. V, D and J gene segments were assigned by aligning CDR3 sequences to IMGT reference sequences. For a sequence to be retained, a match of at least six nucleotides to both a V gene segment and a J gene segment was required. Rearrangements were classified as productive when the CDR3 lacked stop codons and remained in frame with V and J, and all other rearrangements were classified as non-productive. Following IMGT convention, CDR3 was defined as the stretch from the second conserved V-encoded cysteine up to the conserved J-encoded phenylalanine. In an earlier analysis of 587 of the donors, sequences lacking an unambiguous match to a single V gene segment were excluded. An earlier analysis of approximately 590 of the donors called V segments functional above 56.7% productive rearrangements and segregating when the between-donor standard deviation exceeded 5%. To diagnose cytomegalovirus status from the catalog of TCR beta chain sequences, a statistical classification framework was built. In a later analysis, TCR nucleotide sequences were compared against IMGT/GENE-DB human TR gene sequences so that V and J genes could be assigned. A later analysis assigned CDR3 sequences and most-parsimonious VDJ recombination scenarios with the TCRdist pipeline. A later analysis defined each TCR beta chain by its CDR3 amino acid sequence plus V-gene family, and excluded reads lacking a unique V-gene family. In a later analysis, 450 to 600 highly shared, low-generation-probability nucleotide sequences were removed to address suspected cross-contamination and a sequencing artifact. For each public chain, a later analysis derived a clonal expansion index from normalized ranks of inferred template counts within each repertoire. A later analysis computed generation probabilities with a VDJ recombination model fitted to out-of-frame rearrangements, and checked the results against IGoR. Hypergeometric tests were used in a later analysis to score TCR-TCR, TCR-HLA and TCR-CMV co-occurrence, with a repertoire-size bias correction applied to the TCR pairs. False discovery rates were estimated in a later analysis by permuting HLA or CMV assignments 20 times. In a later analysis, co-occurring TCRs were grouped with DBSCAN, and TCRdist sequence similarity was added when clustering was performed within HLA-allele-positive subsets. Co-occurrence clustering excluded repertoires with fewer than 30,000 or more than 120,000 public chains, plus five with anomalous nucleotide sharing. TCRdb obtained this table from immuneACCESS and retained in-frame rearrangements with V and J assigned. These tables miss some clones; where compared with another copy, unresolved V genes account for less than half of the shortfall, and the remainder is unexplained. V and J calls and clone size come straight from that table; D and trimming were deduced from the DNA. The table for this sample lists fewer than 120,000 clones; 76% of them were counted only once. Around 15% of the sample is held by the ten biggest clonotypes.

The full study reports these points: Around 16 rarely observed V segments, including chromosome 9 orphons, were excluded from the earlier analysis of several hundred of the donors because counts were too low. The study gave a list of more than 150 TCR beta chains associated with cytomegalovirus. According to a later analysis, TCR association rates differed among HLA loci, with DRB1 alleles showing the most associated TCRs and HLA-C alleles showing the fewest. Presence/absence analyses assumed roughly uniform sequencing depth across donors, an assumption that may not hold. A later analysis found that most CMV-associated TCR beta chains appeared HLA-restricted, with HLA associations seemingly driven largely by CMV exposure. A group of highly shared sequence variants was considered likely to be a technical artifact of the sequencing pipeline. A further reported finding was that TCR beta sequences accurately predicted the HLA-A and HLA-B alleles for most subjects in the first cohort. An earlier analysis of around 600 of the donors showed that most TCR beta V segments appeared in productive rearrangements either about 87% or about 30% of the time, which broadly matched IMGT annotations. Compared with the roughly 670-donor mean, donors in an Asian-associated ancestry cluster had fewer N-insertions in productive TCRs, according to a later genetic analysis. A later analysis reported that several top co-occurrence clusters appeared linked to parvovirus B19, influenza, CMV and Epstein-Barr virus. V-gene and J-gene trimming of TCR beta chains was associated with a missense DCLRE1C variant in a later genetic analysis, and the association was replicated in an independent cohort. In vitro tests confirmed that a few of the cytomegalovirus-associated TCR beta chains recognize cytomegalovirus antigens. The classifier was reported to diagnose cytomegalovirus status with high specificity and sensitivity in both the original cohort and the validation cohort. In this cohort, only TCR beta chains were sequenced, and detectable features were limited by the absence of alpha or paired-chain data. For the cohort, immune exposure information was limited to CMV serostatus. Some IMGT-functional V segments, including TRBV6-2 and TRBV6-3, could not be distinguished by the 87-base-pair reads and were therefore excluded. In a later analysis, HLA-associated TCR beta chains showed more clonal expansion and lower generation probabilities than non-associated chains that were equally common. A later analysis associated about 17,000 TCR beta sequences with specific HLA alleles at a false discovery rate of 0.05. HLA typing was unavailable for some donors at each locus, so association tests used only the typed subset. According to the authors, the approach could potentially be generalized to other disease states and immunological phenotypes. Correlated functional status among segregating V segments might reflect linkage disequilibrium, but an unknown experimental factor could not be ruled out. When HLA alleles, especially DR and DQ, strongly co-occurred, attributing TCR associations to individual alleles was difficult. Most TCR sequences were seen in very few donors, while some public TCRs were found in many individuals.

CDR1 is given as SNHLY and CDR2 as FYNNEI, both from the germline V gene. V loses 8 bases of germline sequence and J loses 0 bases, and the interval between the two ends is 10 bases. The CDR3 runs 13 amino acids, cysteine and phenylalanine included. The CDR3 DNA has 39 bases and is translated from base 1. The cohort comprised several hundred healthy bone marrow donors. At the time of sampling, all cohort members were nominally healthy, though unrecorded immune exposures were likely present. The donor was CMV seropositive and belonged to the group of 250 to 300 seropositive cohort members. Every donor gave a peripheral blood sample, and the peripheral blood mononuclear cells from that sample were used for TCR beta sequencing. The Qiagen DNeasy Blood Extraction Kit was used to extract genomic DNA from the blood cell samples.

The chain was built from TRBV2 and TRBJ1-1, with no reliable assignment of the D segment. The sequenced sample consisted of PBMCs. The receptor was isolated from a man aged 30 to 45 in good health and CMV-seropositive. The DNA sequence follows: TGTGCCAGCTACCGAGGAATGAACACTGAAGCTTTCTTT. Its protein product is CASYRGMNTEAFF. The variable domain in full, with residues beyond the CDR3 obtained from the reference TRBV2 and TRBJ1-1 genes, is EPEVTQTPSHQVTQMGQEVILRCVPISNHLYFYWYRQILGQKVEFLVSFYNNEISEKSEIFDDQFSVERPDGSNFTLKIRSTKLEDSAMYFCASYRGMNTEAFFGQGTRLTVV.